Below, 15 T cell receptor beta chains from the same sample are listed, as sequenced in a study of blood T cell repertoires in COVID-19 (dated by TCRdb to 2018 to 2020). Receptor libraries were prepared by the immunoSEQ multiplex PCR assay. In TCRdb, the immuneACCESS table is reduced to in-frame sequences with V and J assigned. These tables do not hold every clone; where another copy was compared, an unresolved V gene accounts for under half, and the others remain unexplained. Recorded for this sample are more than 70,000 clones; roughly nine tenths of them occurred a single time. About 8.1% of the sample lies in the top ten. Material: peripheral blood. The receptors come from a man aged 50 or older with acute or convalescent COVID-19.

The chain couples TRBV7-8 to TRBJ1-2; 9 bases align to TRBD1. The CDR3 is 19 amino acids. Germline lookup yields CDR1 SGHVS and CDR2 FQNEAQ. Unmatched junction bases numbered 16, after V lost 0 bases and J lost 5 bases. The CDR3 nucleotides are TGTGCCAGCAGCTTAGCCTCCGGGACAGGGCCGAATGCCCATTATGGCTACACCTTC. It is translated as CASSLASGTGPNAHYGYTF.

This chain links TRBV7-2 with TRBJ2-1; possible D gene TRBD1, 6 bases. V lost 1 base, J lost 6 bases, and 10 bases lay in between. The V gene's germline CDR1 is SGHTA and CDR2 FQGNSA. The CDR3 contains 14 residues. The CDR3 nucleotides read TGTGCCAGCAGCTTAGTTTACAGGGCCAATGAGCAGTTCTTC. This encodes CASSLVYRANEQFF.

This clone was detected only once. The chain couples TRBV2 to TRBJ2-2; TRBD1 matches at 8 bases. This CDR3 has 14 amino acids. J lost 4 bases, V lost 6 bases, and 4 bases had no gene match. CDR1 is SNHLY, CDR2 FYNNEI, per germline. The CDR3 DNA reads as TGTGCCAGCAGACAGACAGGGGTCACCGGGGAGCTGTTTTTT. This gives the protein CASRQTGVTGELFF.

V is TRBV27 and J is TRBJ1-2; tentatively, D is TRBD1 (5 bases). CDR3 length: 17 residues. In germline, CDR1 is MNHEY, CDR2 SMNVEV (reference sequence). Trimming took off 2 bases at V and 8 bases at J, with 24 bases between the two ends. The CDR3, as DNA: TGTGCCAGCAGTTTAACCGTCGAAGGACACTCCCCCGGCGGCTACACCTTC. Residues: CASSLTVEGHSPGGYTF.

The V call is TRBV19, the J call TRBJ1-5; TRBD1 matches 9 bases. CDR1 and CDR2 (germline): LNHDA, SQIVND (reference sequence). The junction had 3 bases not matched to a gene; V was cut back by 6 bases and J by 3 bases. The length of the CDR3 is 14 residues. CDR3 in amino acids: CASRRTGDNQPQHF. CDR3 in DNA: TGTGCCAGTAGGAGGACAGGGGACAATCAGCCCCAGCATTTT.

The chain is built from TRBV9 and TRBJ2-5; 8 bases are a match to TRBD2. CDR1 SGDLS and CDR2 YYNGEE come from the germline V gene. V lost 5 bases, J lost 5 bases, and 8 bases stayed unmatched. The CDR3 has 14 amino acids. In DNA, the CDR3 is TGTGCCAGCAGTCTTTTCGGGGGGGCGGAGACCCAGTACTTC. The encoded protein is CASSLFGGAETQYF.

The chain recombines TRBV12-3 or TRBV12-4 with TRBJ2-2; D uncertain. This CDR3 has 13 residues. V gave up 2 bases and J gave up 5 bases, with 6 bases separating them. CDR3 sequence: CASSLQVTGELFF. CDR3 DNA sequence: TGTGCCAGCAGTTTACAGGTTACCGGGGAGCTGTTTTTT.

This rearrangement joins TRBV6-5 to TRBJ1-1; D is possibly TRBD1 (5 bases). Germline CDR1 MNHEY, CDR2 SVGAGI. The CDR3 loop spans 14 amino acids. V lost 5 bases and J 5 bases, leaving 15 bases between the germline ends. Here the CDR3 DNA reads TGTGCCAGCAGTACCGGGGGTCTAGAGACTGAAGCTTTCTTT. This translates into CASSTGGLETEAFF.

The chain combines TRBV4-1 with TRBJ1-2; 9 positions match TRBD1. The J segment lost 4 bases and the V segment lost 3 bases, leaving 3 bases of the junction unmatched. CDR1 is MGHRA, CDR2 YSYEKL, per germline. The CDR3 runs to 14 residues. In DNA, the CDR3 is TGCGCCAGCAGCCAGGACAGGGGACCCTATGGCTACACCTTC. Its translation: CASSQDRGPYGYTF.

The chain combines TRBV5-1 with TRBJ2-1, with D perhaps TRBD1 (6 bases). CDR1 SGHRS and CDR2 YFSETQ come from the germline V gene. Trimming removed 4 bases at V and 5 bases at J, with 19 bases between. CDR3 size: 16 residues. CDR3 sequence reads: CASSRGGRGSHNEQFF. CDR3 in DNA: TGCGCCAGCAGCCGGGGCGGCAGGGGTTCCCACAATGAGCAGTTCTTC.

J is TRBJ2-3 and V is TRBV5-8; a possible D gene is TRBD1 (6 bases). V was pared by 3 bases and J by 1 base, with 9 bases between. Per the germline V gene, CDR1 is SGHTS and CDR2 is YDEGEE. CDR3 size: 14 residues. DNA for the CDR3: TGTGCCAGCAGCTCCGGACAGCGCACAGATACGCAGTATTTT. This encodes CASSSGQRTDTQYF.

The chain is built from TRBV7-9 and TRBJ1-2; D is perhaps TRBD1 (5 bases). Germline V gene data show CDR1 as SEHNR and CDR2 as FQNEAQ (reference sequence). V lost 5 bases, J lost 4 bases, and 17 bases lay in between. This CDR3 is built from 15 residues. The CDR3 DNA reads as TGTGCCAGCAGCCCCAATATGCGGGGACCCTATGGCTACACCTTC. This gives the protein CASSPNMRGPYGYTF.

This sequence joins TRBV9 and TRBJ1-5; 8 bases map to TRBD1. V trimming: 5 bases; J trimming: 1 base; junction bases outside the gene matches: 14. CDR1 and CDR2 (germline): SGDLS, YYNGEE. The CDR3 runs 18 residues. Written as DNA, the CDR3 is TGTGCCAGCAGAGGGTGGCGGACAGGGTCGGCAAGCAATCAGCCCCAGCATTTT. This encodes CASRGWRTGSASNQPQHF.

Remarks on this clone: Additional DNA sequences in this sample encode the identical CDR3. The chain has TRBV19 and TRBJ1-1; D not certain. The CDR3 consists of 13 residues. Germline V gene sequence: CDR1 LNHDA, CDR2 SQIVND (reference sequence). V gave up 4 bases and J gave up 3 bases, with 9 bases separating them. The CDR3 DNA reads TGTGCCAGTAGTAGGAGCCGGGACACTGAAGCTTTCTTT. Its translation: CASSRSRDTEAFF. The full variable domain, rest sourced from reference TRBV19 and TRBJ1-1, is DGGITQSPKYLFRKEGQNVTLSCEQNLNHDAMYWYRQDPGQGLRLIYYSQIVNDFQKGDIAEGYSVSREKKESFPLTVTSAQKNPTAFYLCASSRSRDTEAFFGQGTRLTVV.

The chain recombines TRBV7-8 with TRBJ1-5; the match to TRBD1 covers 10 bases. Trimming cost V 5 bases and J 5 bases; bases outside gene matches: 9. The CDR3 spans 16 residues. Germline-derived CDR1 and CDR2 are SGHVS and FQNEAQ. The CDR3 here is CASSPVDRGFYQPQHF. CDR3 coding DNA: TGTGCCAGCAGCCCCGTGGACAGGGGGTTCTATCAGCCCCAGCATTTT.